The 24 T cell receptor beta chains below were found in one sample sequenced in a study of memory CD4+ T cells and cytomegalovirus serostatus. The sort gate was single viable CD3+CD4+CD8-CD45RO+ cells for memory CD4+ T cells. TCRdb's copy holds only in-frame clones and misses some; the assay was immunoSEQ multiplex PCR. The sample holds tens of thousands of clones, 75% to 85% seen once. Specimen: memory CD4+ T cells from blood. The receptors here all came from an adult in good health and CMV-seronegative.

J is TRBJ2-5 and V is TRBV6-8; D not resolved. CDR1 and CDR2 from the germline V gene are MNHGY and SAAAGT. Trimming took 8 bases from V and 5 from J, leaving 27 bases between them. The CDR3 is 17 amino acids. The CDR3 spells CASPWSRRFSRMETQYF. CDR3 DNA sequence: TGTGCCAGCCCCTGGAGTCGGCGCTTTTCTCGGATGGAGACCCAGTACTTC.

This clone came up once. This chain uses TRBV7-2 with TRBJ2-1; 7 bases fit TRBD2. Losses at the gene ends were 2 bases for V and 9 bases for J; bases not matched to a gene: 7. From germline, CDR1 is SGHTA and CDR2 FQGNSA. The CDR3 has 14 residues. CDR3 protein: CASSLKAGLVEQFF. CDR3 coding DNA: TGTGCCAGCAGCTTAAAAGCGGGATTAGTTGAGCAGTTCTTC.

This clone was observed a few times. This sequence joins TRBV2 and TRBJ1-2, with a weak D call TRBD1 (6 bases). With 8 bases removed from V and 7 bases from J, the gap between germline ends came to 20 bases. The CDR3 loop spans 14 amino acids. Germline CDR1 and CDR2: SNHLY and FYNNEI. CDR3 DNA sequence: TGTGCCAGCGGAACCTCAGGGGAAGTACGTGGCTACACCTTC. It is translated as CASGTSGEVRGYTF.

V gene TRBV6-1 combines with J gene TRBJ2-7, with D possibly being TRBD1 (5 bases). The ends were cut back, 7 bases at V and 3 bases at J, with 19 bases in the middle. In germline, CDR1 is MNHNS, CDR2 SASEGT. CDR3 size: 15 residues. The CDR3 protein is CASIKNQGSDYEQYF. The CDR3 region has the DNA TGTGCCAGCATTAAGAATCAGGGCTCCGACTACGAGCAGTACTTC.

The chain employs TRBV5-6 and TRBJ2-5; possibly TRBD2 for D (5 bases). Germline CDR1 reads SGHDT; CDR2 reads YYEEEE. CDR3 length equals 13 residues. V shed 4 bases and J shed 2 bases, with 9 bases lying between them. As DNA, the CDR3 is TGTGCCAGCAGCCGGCGGGCTCAAGAGACCCAGTACTTC. Amino acids: CASSRRAQETQYF.

This chain joins TRBV6-5 and TRBJ1-1, with D unresolved. The V and J ends lost 2 bases and 3 bases respectively, with 16 bases between them. This CDR3 has 16 residues. Germline V gives CDR1 MNHEY, CDR2 SVGAGI. The CDR3 loop reads CASSYDVGRMDTEAFF. The CDR3 region has the DNA TGTGCCAGCAGTTACGATGTTGGGCGTATGGACACTGAAGCTTTCTTT.

The rearrangement uses TRBV5-1 and TRBJ2-3; perhaps TRBD1 as D (6 bases). Germline V gene data show CDR1 as SGHRS and CDR2 as YFSETQ. This CDR3 is 14 amino acids long. The V and J ends lost 3 bases and 3 bases respectively, with 11 bases between them. The CDR3 is CASSWGRMTDTQYF. CDR3 nucleotide sequence: TGCGCCAGCAGCTGGGGGCGGATGACAGATACGCAGTATTTT. Together with reference TRBV5-1 and TRBJ2-3, the CDR3 gives the full variable domain: KAGVTQTPRYLIKTRGQQVTLSCSPISGHRSVSWYQQTPGQGLQFLFEYFSETQRNKGNFPGRFSGRQFSNSRSEMNVSTLELGDSALYLCASSWGRMTDTQYFGPGTRLTVL.

The rearrangement joins TRBV28 to TRBJ2-4, with unresolved D. The ends were cut back, 6 bases at V and 0 bases at J, with 6 bases in the middle. This CDR3 is built from 13 residues. CDR1 is MDHEN and CDR2 is SYDVKM in the germline V gene. The CDR3 is CASSELAKNIQYF. The DNA of the CDR3 is TGTGCCAGCAGCGAGTTAGCCAAAAACATTCAGTACTTC.

The chain uses TRBV2 and TRBJ1-2; a possible D gene is TRBD1 (6 bases). Deletions cut 4 bases from V and 8 bases from J, with 11 bases between. Germline CDR1 SNHLY, CDR2 FYNNEI. The CDR3 has 12 amino acids. CDR3 sequence: CASSGRGSGYTF. CDR3 coding DNA: TGTGCCAGCAGTGGGAGGGGGAGCGGCTACACCTTC.

The rearrangement links TRBV2 to TRBJ1-5; TRBD1 matches at 10 bases. Germline V gives CDR1 SNHLY, CDR2 FYNNEI. The CDR3 consists of 14 residues. The V gene end was trimmed by 5 bases and the J gene end by 5 bases; junction bases not matched to a gene: 3. The CDR3 DNA follows: TGTGCCAGCAGTTGGGACAGGGGCTATCAGCCCCAGCATTTT. Its protein product is CASSWDRGYQPQHF. Looking up the rest from reference TRBV2 and TRBJ1-5 gives the full variable domain: EPEVTQTPSHQVTQMGQEVILRCVPISNHLYFYWYRQILGQKVEFLVSFYNNEISEKSEIFDDQFSVERPDGSNFTLKIRSTKLEDSAMYFCASSWDRGYQPQHFGDGTRLSIL.

This clone was seen more than once but under ten times. V usage is TRBV7-9 and J usage is TRBJ2-1, with D hard to call. In germline, CDR1 is SEHNR, CDR2 FQNEAQ (reference sequence). V was clipped by 5 bases and J by 9 bases, with 11 bases between them. The length of the CDR3 is 12 residues. The chain's CDR3 is CASSPRSGEQFF. DNA of the CDR3: TGTGCCAGCAGCCCCCGGTCGGGTGAGCAGTTCTTC.

CDR3 loop: CSATTTNTEAFF. The CDR3 nucleotides read TGCAGCGCCACTACAACGAACACTGAAGCTTTCTTT. The rearrangement joins TRBV29-1 to TRBJ1-1; D gene ambiguous. The CDR3 is 12 residues long. Per germline, CDR1 SQVTM and CDR2 ANQGSEA. V lost 7 bases to trimming and J lost 1 base, with 10 bases between them.

The V call is TRBV4-3, the J call TRBJ1-1, with D possibly being TRBD1 (5 bases). There are 14 residues in the CDR3. Germline V gene data show CDR1 as LGHNA and CDR2 as YSLEER. V shed 0 bases and J shed 4 bases, with 9 bases lying between them. CDR3 DNA: TGCGCCAGCAGCCAAGAGAGGGGAGGCACTGAAGCTTTCTTT. It is translated as CASSQERGGTEAFF.

The chain joins TRBV5-1 to TRBJ1-1, with TRBD1 as a possible D gene (5 bases). This CDR3 has 14 residues. Trimming stripped 5 bases from V and 4 bases from J, with 15 bases between. Germline CDR1 SGHRS, CDR2 YFSETQ. In nucleotides, the CDR3 is TGCGCCAGCAGGGTAGACAGTCAACCCACTGAAGCTTTCTTT. Translation gives CASRVDSQPTEAFF.

The chain combines TRBV5-4 with TRBJ2-3, with 7 positions matching TRBD1. Trimming at V came to 4 bases and at J to 0 bases, leaving 5 bases not matched to a gene. Germline values: CDR1 SGHNT, CDR2 YYREEE (reference sequence). CDR3 length equals 15 residues. This CDR3 is CASSPGQISTDTQYF. Written as DNA, the CDR3 is TGTGCCAGCAGCCCGGGACAGATTAGCACAGATACGCAGTATTTT.

The chain recombines TRBV7-3 with TRBJ2-3, with 8 positions matching TRBD2. This CDR3 contains 15 residues. Germline loops: CDR1 SGHTA, CDR2 FQGTGA. Trimming cost V 3 bases and J 2 bases; bases outside gene matches: 4. CDR3 sequence reads: CASSFSGKDTDTQYF. The CDR3 nucleotides are TGTGCCAGCAGCTTTAGCGGGAAGGACACAGATACGCAGTATTTT. Filled out from reference TRBV7-3 and TRBJ2-3, the complete variable domain reads GAGVSQTPSNKVTEKGKYVELRCDPISGHTALYWYRQSLGQGPEFLIYFQGTGAADDSGLPNDRFFAVRPEGSVSTLKIQRTERGDSAVYLCASSFSGKDTDTQYFGPGTRLTVL.

The count of this clone is one. The same CDR3 is also encoded by other DNA sequences in this sample. This CDR3 is CASSAYYEQYF. In DNA form, the CDR3 reads TGTGCCAGCAGTGCTTACTACGAGCAGTACTTC. The chain couples TRBV2 to TRBJ2-7; D is ambiguous. Germline V gene data show CDR1 as SNHLY and CDR2 as FYNNEI. Trimming took 4 bases from V and 3 from J, leaving 4 bases between them. The CDR3 is 11 amino acids.

This clone was seen once. This chain connects TRBV5-5 to TRBJ2-3, with 8 bases aligning to TRBD2. V trimming: 1 base; J trimming: 1 base; junction bases outside the gene matches: 8. This CDR3 spans 17 amino acids. Germline V gives CDR1 SGHKS, CDR2 YYEKEE (reference sequence). In DNA, the CDR3 is TGTGCCAGCAGCTTGAGACCCAGCGGGAGAGGCACAGATACGCAGTATTTT. Its protein product is CASSLRPSGRGTDTQYF.

The V gene is TRBV6-5, the J gene TRBJ2-4; no clear D. CDR3 size: 13 residues. Germline CDR1 is MNHEY and CDR2 is SVGAGI. Trimming left V 4 bases short and J 9 bases short, with 13 bases between. Written as DNA, the CDR3 is TGTGCCAGCAGTTCTTCACTGTTGGGCATTCAGTACTTC. Translated: CASSSSLLGIQYF.

The V gene is TRBV20-1, the J gene TRBJ2-4; no clear D gene. Between the trimmed V and J ends, which lost 5 bases and 5 bases, there was a span of 7 bases. This CDR3 has 11 amino acids. Looked up from germline, CDR1 is DFQATT and CDR2 is SNEGSKA (reference sequence). The CDR3 spells CSALLENIQYF. DNA for the CDR3: TGCAGTGCTCTCCTTGAAAACATTCAGTACTTC.

The CDR3: CASSESTLRGSAGNTIYF. In DNA, the CDR3 is TGTGCCAGCAGTGAATCCACCCTGAGGGGCTCCGCTGGAAACACCATATATTTT. The gene calls are TRBV25-1 and TRBJ1-3, with D possibly matching TRBD1 (5 bases). In germline, CDR1 is MGHDK, CDR2 SYGVNS. V was clipped by 1 base and J by 2 bases, with 18 bases between them. The CDR3 contains 18 residues.

The V gene is TRBV5-4, the J gene TRBJ2-6; no clear D. The CDR3 spans 16 residues. Germline CDR1 SGHNT, CDR2 YYREEE (reference sequence). V shed 0 bases and J shed 0 bases, with 7 bases lying between them. The chain's CDR3 is CASSLDRSSGANVLTF. The CDR3 bases are TGTGCCAGCAGCTTGGACAGAAGCTCTGGGGCCAACGTCCTGACTTTC.

The chain joins TRBV7-2 to TRBJ2-2, with D unresolved. Per the germline V gene, CDR1 is SGHTA and CDR2 is FQGNSA. The CDR3 runs 13 residues. V was trimmed by 5 bases and J by 6 bases, leaving 10 bases between them. The chain's CDR3 is CASSVARSGELFF. In nucleotides, the CDR3 is TGTGCCAGCAGCGTCGCCCGCTCCGGGGAGCTGTTTTTT.

This chain connects TRBV6-1 to TRBJ1-1; 8 positions match TRBD1. Per the germline V gene, CDR1 is MNHNS and CDR2 is SASEGT. CDR3 size: 13 residues. The ends lost 6 bases at V and 4 bases at J; junction bases unmatched: 4. This chain's CDR3 is CASRLDRATEAFF. CDR3 nucleotide sequence: TGTGCCAGCAGACTGGACAGGGCCACTGAAGCTTTCTTT.